The 16 T cell receptor beta chains presented below share a single source sample, sequenced in a study of tumor and adjacent non-tumor tissue in lung cancer. A modified ARM-PCR protocol with three rounds of nested PCR amplified TCRbeta. TCRdb ran MiXCR on the multiplex PCR reads and lists one entry per CDR3 protein. Among roughly 220,000 distinct CDR3 sequences listed, roughly 70% were seen once. No cell sorting was done before RNA was extracted from the tissue. Specimen: lung tumor tissue. The receptors originated from a man between 60 and 70 years old with non-small cell lung cancer.

The sample holds a few counts of this clonotype. The junction departs from germline at one end; a sequencing error may be responsible. The genes are TRBV20-1 and TRBJ1-2; no reliable D call. CDR1 is DFQATT and CDR2 is SNEGSKA in the germline V gene (reference sequence). The length of the CDR3 is 13 residues. The CDR3 DNA follows: TGCATTGCTCCGGACCCGTCAAGCTATGGCTACACCTTC. Translated, it gives CIAPDPSSYGYTF.

In regard to this clonotype: This may arise from a read error, as a much more abundant clone is one base away. Written as DNA, the CDR3 is TGCGCCAGCAGGAAAGTGGGGAGGACTGAAGCTTTCTTT. It specifies CASRKVGRTEAFF. The V call is TRBV4-1, the J call TRBJ1-1; D remains ambiguous. The CDR3 has 13 residues. The germline gives CDR1 MGHRA, CDR2 YSYEKL. V was clipped by 6 bases and J by 5 bases, with 13 bases between them.

Worth noting for this clonotype: One end of the junction fails to match germline, which may point to a read error. The J gene is TRBJ1-5, the V gene TRBV29-1; a weak D match, TRBD1 (5 bases). The CDR3 is 13 amino acids. Germline CDR1 and CDR2: SQVTM and ANQGSEA. This CDR3 reads CGVGGGSGPPQHF. As DNA, the CDR3 is TGCGGCGTGGGCGGGGGGTCCGGGCCGCCCCAGCATTTT.

A word on this clonotype: At one end the junction does not follow the germline gene, possibly because of a read error. The rearrangement joins TRBV20-1 to TRBJ1-5; the D is unclear. Germline CDR1 reads DFQATT; CDR2 reads SNEGSKA (reference sequence). There are 14 residues in the CDR3. DNA of the CDR3: TGTAGTGCTAGAGACGCTTATAGCAATCAGCCCCAGCATTTT. Its translation is CSARDAYSNQPQHF.

Within the sample, this clonotype is medium-sized. This chain uses TRBV11-1 with TRBJ2-1; D is unresolved. Trimming took off 5 bases at V and 6 bases at J, with 8 bases between the two ends. The CDR3 spans 12 residues. Germline CDR1 SGHAT, CDR2 FQDESV (reference sequence). In DNA form, the CDR3 reads TGTGCCAGCAGCACGGTCCCCAATGAGCAGTTCTTC. It encodes CASSTVPNEQFF.

As to this clonotype: A read error is possible here, since a much larger clone lies one base away. This rearrangement joins TRBV20-1 to TRBJ1-2; D might be TRBD1 (6 bases). CDR3 length: 16 residues. The germline CDR1 and CDR2 sequences are DFQATT and SNEGSKA (reference sequence). The CDR3 sequence is CSARDSGAFFNYGYIF. Written as DNA, the CDR3 is TGCAGTGCTAGAGATTCAGGGGCCTTCTTTAACTATGGCTACATCTTC.

Remarks on this clonotype: Possible read error: a much larger clone is one base away. The chain carries TRBV20-1 and TRBJ2-5, with TRBD1 matching 11 bases. The V segment lost 7 bases and the J segment 4 bases; nucleotides outside the gene matches: 11. Germline V gives CDR1 DFQATT, CDR2 SNEGSKA (reference sequence). This CDR3 spans 15 amino acids. CDR3 amino acids: CSGFVVDRGRETQYF. CDR3 coding DNA: TGCAGTGGTTTCGTGGTGGACAGGGGGCGAGAGACCCAGTACTTC.

Notes on this clonotype: One junction end disagrees with the germline gene, perhaps due to a read error. The chain is built from TRBV20-1 and TRBJ1-1; 10 bases fit TRBD1. Germline lookup yields CDR1 DFQATT and CDR2 SNEGSKA (reference sequence). The CDR3 sequence is 14 residues long. CDR3 amino acids: CSDQKVGDRGEALF. In nucleotides, the CDR3 is TGCAGTGATCAGAAAGTGGGGGACAGGGGAGAAGCTCTCTTT.

Concerning this clonotype itself: A much larger clonotype is one base distant, so this may be a read error. V is TRBV20-1 and J is TRBJ1-5; D might be TRBD1 (6 bases). CDR1 and CDR2 (germline): DFQATT, SNEGSKA (reference sequence). This CDR3 has 16 residues. The CDR3 loop is CSARDGGRVGDQSQHF. The DNA of the CDR3 is TGCAGTGCTAGAGATGGGGGCAGGGTTGGGGATCAGTCCCAGCATTTT.

The chain employs TRBV28 and TRBJ2-2; 7 bases are a match to TRBD1. CDR1 is MDHEN, CDR2 SYDVKM, per germline. The length of the CDR3 is 14 residues. Germline trimming cut 8 bases from V and 1 base from J; bases unmatched to any gene: 4. As DNA, the CDR3 is TGTGCCAGCCTTGGACAGGTGAACACCGGGGAGCTGTTTTTT. It is translated as CASLGQVNTGELFF.

This clonotype occurred once. The junction and the germline gene differ at one end; a read error may be behind it. This chain joins TRBV29-1 and TRBJ1-1; 7 nucleotides match TRBD1. This CDR3 region has 13 residues. Germline V gene data show CDR1 as SQVTM and CDR2 as ANQGSEA. The CDR3 here is CSASGQLNAEVFF. The CDR3 DNA sequence: TGCAGCGCTTCGGGACAGCTGAACGCTGAAGTTTTCTTT. The full variable domain, in which reference TRBV29-1 and TRBJ1-1 provide the parts outside the CDR3, is SAVISQKPSRDICQRGTSLTIQCQVDSQVTMMFWYRQQPGQSLTLIATANQGSEATYESGFVIDKFPISRPNLTFSTLTVSNMSPEDSSIYLCSASGQLNAEVFFGQGTRLTVV.

The CDR3 sequence: CSARRDKGIRGQYF. CDR3 DNA: TGCAGTGCTAGGAGGGACAAGGGGATCAGAGGGCAGTACTTC. The chain is built from TRBV20-1 and TRBJ2-7; maybe TRBD1 (6 bases). V was trimmed by 3 bases and J by 9 bases, leaving 21 bases between them. This CDR3 spans 14 amino acids. The germline V gene has CDR1 DFQATT and CDR2 SNEGSKA (reference sequence).

A remark on this clonotype: A much bigger clone sits one base away, suggesting this may be a read error. The J gene is TRBJ2-1, the V gene TRBV7-3; TRBD1 agrees at 10 bases. This CDR3 is built from 15 residues. Trimming removed 5 bases from V and 7 bases from J; junction bases left unmatched: 8. Germline values: CDR1 SGHTA, CDR2 FQGTGA. This CDR3 reads CASSNPGQGRNEQFF. CDR3 in DNA: TGTGCCAGCAGCAATCCGGGACAGGGGAGGAATGAGCAGTTCTTC.

As to this clonotype: Germline is not matched at one junction end, which may reflect a read error. The rearrangement uses TRBV6-1 and TRBJ2-5; the D gene is possibly TRBD1 (5 bases). This CDR3 region has 14 residues. From germline, CDR1 is MNHNS and CDR2 SASEGT. Written as DNA, the CDR3 is TGTGCCAGCAGTGAGCACCTGGGGCAAGAGACTCAGTACTTC. Translated: CASSEHLGQETQYF.

V usage is TRBV5-6 and J usage is TRBJ2-3; D gene ambiguous. Trimming cost V 0 bases and J 7 bases, with 9 bases left between them. The CDR3 is 13 residues long. Per the germline V gene, CDR1 is SGHDT and CDR2 is YYEEEE. This CDR3 is CASSLARVYTQYF. The CDR3 DNA reads as TGTGCCAGCAGCTTGGCACGTGTTTATACGCAGTATTTT.

This rearrangement joins TRBV4-1 to TRBJ2-3; D gene ambiguous. CDR1 is MGHRA, CDR2 YSYEKL, per germline. The CDR3 has 15 residues. V lost 0 bases and J 9 bases, leaving 16 bases between the germline ends. CDR3 region: CASSQDRQSTVTQYF. The CDR3 DNA reads TGCGCCAGCAGCCAAGACCGGCAGAGCACAGTCACGCAGTATTTT.